The TCR beta chain described here comes from a study of shared clonotypes between healthy human individuals (dated by TCRdb to 2018 to 2020). For context, the study as a whole: Two women and three men aged 18 to 49 years were included in the cohort. Per donor, three plates each were used for CD4 naive and CD4 memory, two for CD8 naive, and one for CD8 memory. Blood TCR repertoires of five healthy adults were deeply sequenced to estimate repertoire size and the extent of clonotype sharing between individuals. Different laboratories and diverse techniques were used to prepare libraries and sequence TCR repertoires, to increase sequencing depth and limit assay-specific biases. Per donor, leukapheresis produced somewhere between about 0.94 and 9 billion PBMCs. Findings and caveats that apply to the study as a whole: Approximately 5% of naive CD4, roughly 3.5% of naive CD8, about 2.5% of memory CD4, and 0.35% to 0.4% of memory CD8 clonotypes were shared across a few donors. Naive subsets generally had larger estimated clonotype richness than memory subsets did. Pairwise subsampling led to the expectation that sequencing depth would affect the degree of clonotype sharing among donors. Rarefaction of sorted-subset datasets indicated incomplete sequencing despite the large sequencing depth. Sampling was restricted to blood, and TCR repertoires in tissue are likely to differ from TCR repertoires in blood. Because the study included a small number of donors, the genetic and exposure-history diversity represented was limited. Compared with non-shared clonotypes, the clonotypes found in all four sorted-subset donors had higher generation probabilities.

The donors were healthy, HIV-negative adults with no recently reported acute infections or vaccinations. Only Caucasian adults living in Nashville, Tennessee, USA were represented among the donors. CD4+ T cells were enriched by magnetic negative selection, after which naive cells were positively selected on CD45RA and the negative fraction was taken as the memory subset. After blood collection by leukapheresis, PBMCs were isolated using Ficoll-Histopaque density gradient centrifugation and then cryopreserved in the vapor phase of liquid nitrogen. Analytical flow cytometry was used to check the purity and quantity of every magnetically sorted T cell population. From each sorted fraction, genomic DNA was isolated and quantified by UV absorbance on a Nanodrop 2000c. TCR CDR3 regions were amplified from genomic DNA by multiplex PCR using the deep immunoSEQ assay. Extracted genomic DNA from each cell subset was distributed evenly across all wells of several immunoSEQ 96-well plates, and each plate was treated as a replicate. Each replicate PCR for sorted subsets received around 200 ng genomic DNA, equal to roughly 33,000 T cell genomes. Purified libraries were measured with a Qubit 3.0 fluorometer, size-checked on a Bioanalyzer 2100, and measured again with the KAPA Library Quantification kit. Every immunoSEQ 96-well plate was sequenced on a separate single-read 150-cycle Illumina NextSeq 550 flow cell. The original methods were these. Because the immunoSEQ output included only junctional sequences and no quality scores, the filtering could not be the same as the filtering used for full-length reads. To assign V/J genes and CDR3, sequences were annotated using PyIR, a Python wrapper for IgBLAST v1.9, with IMGT germline references. Any read was removed if the V/J assignment was weak (E-value above 1e-6), the CDR3 was missing, or the read contained stop codons, out-of-frame junctions, or ambiguous translated residues. V3J clonotypes were defined as sequences sharing an identical inferred V gene, J gene, and CDR3 amino acid sequence. The percentage overlap between two repertoires was calculated by dividing the number of shared unique clonotypes by the size of the smaller repertoire. Richness of each repertoire was evaluated using RTK rarefaction, the Chao1 estimator, and Recon v2.1 estimates of unobserved clonotypes. For all TCRbeta clonotypes obtained by the gDNA method from a few donors, generation probabilities were computed with OLGA. Sourced from immuneACCESS, this table was stored by TCRdb with only in-frame sequences that have V and J called. A share of the clones is absent; for the studies checked, an unresolved V gene accounts for under half, and the remainder has no known explanation. Clonal size and the V and J genes are those of that table, whereas D and trimming came from the DNA. For this sample the table gives millions of clones, of which more than 80% were detected only once. The ten largest make up around 0.14% of the sample.

This clone was detected once. Its antigen is not yet known. One base away there is no much larger clone; base qualities are not given. The germline V gene (reference sequence) provides CDR1 WNHNN and CDR2 SYGVQD. The V and J ends are trimmed by 0 bases and 1 base, leaving 9 bases between them. The CDR3 covers 15 residues, taking in both the cysteine and the phenylalanine. Only CDR3 DNA remains: 45 bases, in frame from the first base. The clonotype was recovered from a man between 18 and 35 years old in good health. Sequencing input: naive CD4+ T cells sorted from blood. The sample's cell subset or site label is to be understood as: CD45RA+ positively selected. The chain uses TRBV10-1 and TRBJ2-5; TRBD2 might be the D gene, on 6 matching bases. CDR3 sequence: CASSESAGPQETQYF. In nucleotides, the sequence is TGCGCCAGCAGTGAGTCGGCGGGGCCCCAAGAGACCCAGTACTTC.